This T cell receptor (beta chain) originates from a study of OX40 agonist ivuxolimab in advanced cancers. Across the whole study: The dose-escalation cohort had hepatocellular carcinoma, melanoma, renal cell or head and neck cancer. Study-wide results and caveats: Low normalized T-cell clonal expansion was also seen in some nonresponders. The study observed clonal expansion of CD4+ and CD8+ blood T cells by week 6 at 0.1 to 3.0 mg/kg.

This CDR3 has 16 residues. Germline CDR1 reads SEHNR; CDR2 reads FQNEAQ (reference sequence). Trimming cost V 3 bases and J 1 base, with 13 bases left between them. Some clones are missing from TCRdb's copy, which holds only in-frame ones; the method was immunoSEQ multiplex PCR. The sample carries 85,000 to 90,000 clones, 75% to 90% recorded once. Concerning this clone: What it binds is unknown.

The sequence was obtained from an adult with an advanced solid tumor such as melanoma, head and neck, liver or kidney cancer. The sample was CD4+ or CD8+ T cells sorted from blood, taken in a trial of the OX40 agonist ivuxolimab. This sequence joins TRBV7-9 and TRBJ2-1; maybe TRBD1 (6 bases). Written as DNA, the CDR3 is TGTGCCAGCAGCTTCCCGAAGGGGGTATCCTACAATGAGCAGTTCTTC. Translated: CASSFPKGVSYNEQFF.